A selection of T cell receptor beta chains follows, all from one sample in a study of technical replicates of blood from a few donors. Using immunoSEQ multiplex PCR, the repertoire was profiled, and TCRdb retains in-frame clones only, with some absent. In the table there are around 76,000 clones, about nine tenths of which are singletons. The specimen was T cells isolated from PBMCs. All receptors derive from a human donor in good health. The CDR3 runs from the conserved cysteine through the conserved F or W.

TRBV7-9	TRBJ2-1	CASSRVDGLAGYNEQFF
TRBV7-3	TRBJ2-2	CASSSLTSGGVGELFF
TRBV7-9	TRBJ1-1	CASSPRQGRLGTEAFF
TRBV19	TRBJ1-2	CASSNGGERPPYGYTF
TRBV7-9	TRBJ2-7	CASSSRAIGQGTPSYEQYF
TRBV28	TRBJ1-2	CASSLWGAIEGYTF
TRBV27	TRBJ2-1	CASSLSAGNEQFF
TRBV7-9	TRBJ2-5	CASSHIIPVQGMIETQYF
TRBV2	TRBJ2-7	CASTRQIYEQYF
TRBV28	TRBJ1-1	CASLTGSDTEAFF
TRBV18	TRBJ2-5	CASTRTGHQETQYF
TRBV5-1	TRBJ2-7	CASKRTGGYYEQYF
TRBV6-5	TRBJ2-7	CASSYSTRQYF
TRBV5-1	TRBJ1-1	CASAKGENTEAFF
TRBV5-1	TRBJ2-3	CASNEGLAGTDTQYF
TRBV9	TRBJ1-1	CASSVTGQNTEAFF
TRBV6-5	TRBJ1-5	CASSYSRLGNQPQHF
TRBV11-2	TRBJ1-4	CASSFQGREKLFF
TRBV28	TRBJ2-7	CASRTPWTSTEQYF
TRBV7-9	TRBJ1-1	CASSLSVAFF
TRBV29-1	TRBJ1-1	CSVQDRFSRIGTEAFF
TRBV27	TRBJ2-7	CASRAGTSGMYEQYF
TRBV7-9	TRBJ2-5	CASSPRATAGVSETQYF
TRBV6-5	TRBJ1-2	CASSYGPRSQMGYTF
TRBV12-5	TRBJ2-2	CASGLDEGDRGYTGELFF
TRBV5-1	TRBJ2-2	CASSPFAGGDTGELFF
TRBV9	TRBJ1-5	CASSVGFKPQHF
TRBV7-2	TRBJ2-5	CASNLLGGTETQYF
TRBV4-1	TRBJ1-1	CASRVTGENTEAFF
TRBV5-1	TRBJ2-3	CASSGRLATRTDTQYF
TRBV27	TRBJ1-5	CASSLAQQNQPQHF
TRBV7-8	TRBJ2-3	CASSLDRLAGVNTQYF
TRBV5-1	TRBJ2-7	CASSLTSAYEQYF
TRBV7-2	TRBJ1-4	CASSLNGITVPEKLFF
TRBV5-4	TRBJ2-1	CASSPRLAGGVYNEQFF
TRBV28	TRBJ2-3	CASSSRGGTDTDTQYF
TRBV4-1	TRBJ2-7	CASSYFGTGDPMEQYF
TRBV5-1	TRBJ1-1	CASSLVTRGPTEAFF
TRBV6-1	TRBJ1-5	CASSPPTGWLQPQHF
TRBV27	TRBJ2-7	CASSLTGTSQTYEQYF
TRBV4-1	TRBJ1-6	CASSQLDRSDSPLHF
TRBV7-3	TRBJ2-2	CASSFSANTGELFF
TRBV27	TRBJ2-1	CASSLAGDNEQFF
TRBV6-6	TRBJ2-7	CASSSTGSYEQYF
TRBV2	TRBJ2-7	CASSAIAGDIYEQYF
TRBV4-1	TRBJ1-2	CASSQVQGSGYTF
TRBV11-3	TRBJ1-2	CASRFKTPGPNRVDGYTF
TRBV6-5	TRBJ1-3	CASSYKGVGNTIYF
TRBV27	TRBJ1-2	CASSFGRGSYGYTF
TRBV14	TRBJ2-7	CASSLYTAYEGQYF
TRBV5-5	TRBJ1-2	CASSLAGEDYGYTF
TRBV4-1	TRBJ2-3	CASSHPRAASNTDTQYF
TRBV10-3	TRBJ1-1	CAISVRGMNTEAFF
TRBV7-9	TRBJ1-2	CASSLAVGGYTF
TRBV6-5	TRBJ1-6	CASSYGGSGYNSPLHF
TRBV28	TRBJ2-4	CASGYSGGARNIQYF
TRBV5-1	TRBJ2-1	CASSLRTGRGSYNEQFF
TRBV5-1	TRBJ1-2	CASSHPDRVYGYTF
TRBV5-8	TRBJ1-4	CASSLGAWDEKLFF